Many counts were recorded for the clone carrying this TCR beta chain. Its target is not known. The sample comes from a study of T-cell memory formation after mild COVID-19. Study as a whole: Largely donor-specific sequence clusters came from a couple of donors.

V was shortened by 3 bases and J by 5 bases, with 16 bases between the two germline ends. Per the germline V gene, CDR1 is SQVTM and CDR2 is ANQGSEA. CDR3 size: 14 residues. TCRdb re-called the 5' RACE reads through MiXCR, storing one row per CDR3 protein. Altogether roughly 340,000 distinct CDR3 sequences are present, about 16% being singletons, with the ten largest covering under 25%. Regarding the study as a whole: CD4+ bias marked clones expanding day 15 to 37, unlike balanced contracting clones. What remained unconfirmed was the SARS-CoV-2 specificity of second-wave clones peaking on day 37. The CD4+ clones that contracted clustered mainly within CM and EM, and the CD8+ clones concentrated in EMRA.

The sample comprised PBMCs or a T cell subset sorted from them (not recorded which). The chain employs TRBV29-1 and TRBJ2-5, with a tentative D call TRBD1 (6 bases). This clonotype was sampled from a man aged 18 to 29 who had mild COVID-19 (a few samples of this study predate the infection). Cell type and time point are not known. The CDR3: CSVEGGGMGETQYF. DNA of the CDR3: TGCAGCGTTGAGGGTGGGGGCATGGGCGAGACCCAGTACTTC.